These T cell receptor beta chains were read from a single sample in a study of T cells in Graves' hyperthyroidism and ophthalmopathy. From the multiplex PCR reads, TCRdb called clonotypes with MiXCR, one entry per CDR3 protein. Among 350,000 to 450,000 distinct CDR3 sequences listed, about a sixth were seen once. The sequenced sample consisted of blood. These receptors were obtained from a woman aged 25-40 years with Graves' hyperthyroidism that later progressed to Graves' ophthalmopathy. Each CDR3 is given with its conserved first and last residue. Fields, in order: J gene, V gene, CDR3 protein.

>TRBJ1-5|TRBV20-1
CSASTGHYSNQPQHF
>TRBJ2-2|TRBV10-3
CAISESPYEGTGELFF
>TRBJ2-7|TRBV25-1
CASSYPGPRDEQYF
>TRBJ1-2|TRBV6-1
CASSGGTGPLYGYTF
>TRBJ2-3|TRBV11-3
CASSLGLAGGTDTQYF
>TRBJ1-5|TRBV5-6
CASSSFGDSWPQHF
>TRBJ2-3|TRBV5-6
CASSRTSRADTQYF
>TRBJ2-3|TRBV27
CASRRAAGSFGHTYTQYF
>TRBJ1-3|TRBV11-2
CASRNPSGNTIYF
>TRBJ1-2|TRBV7-9
CASSSTDNYGYTF
>TRBJ1-6|TRBV30
CACNRGSGLNSPLHF
>TRBJ2-7|TRBV6-1
CASSESSGGASSYEQYF
>TRBJ2-7|TRBV28
CASSEVRGAFEQYF
>TRBJ1-2|TRBV24-1
CATSDRGGYGYTF
>TRBJ1-6|TRBV28
CASSSNLHHRSDSPLHF
>TRBJ1-4|TRBV12-3/TRBV12-4
CASSLGQGNEKLFF
>TRBJ2-5|TRBV29-1
CSALIILAGVKYQKTQYF
>TRBJ1-2|TRBV28
CASRRRGLWALRSNYGYTF
>TRBJ2-2|TRBV28
CASKGPENTGELFF
>TRBJ1-1|TRBV6-1
CASLNRGLGEAFF
>TRBJ1-2|TRBV4-2
CASSQANTGPLYGYTF
>TRBJ2-2|TRBV20-1
CSARTSGGPGAGELFF
>TRBJ2-6|TRBV6-1
CASASSGANVLTF
>TRBJ2-7|TRBV6-1
CASSDILGQGSYEQYF
>TRBJ2-1|TRBV30
CAWSGGPIEQFF
>TRBJ2-2|TRBV9
CASSVEGRAGTGELFF
>TRBJ2-7|TRBV7-9
CASSFVSTGSSYEQYF
>TRBJ1-1|TRBV7-9
CASNGVSNTEAFF
>TRBJ2-1|TRBV25-1
CASSEKTSVSYNEQFF
>TRBJ1-6|TRBV19
CASRGDRDYNSPLHF
>TRBJ2-7|TRBV10-3
CAISAGTGGNEQYF
>TRBJ2-1|TRBV7-9
CASSLPGQGDNEQFF
>TRBJ2-1|TRBV12-3/TRBV12-4
CASSLGSGGPFSHNEQFF
>TRBJ2-1|TRBV11-1
CASSSGDSYNEQFF
>TRBJ2-5|TRBV18
CASSPPTPRRKETQYF
>TRBJ1-2|TRBV5-1
CASRQTGNYGYTF
>TRBJ2-1|TRBV30
CAWKRAGRAREQFF
>TRBJ1-1|TRBV12-3/TRBV12-4
CASSLDRKMNTEAFF
>TRBJ2-1|TRBV2
CASSFRDRGHEQFF
>TRBJ2-7|TRBV29-1
CSVGDSSSPHGAYEQYF
>TRBJ2-7|TRBV20-1
CSASRGLAGTYEQYF
>TRBJ1-3|TRBV5-6
CASSLGPGLFSGNTIYF
>TRBJ2-1|TRBV7-9
CASRGGPGLAPNEQFF
>TRBJ2-3|TRBV10-1
CASSTSGDTDTQYF
>TRBJ1-1|TRBV20-1
CSARASIVEAFF
>TRBJ2-5|TRBV7-2
CASSLGVNQETQYF
>TRBJ2-5|TRBV13
CASSPQGGDSGGPYQETQYF
>TRBJ2-1|TRBV12-3/TRBV12-4
CASSQRTSGAIYNEQFF
>TRBJ1-3|TRBV12-3/TRBV12-4
CASSLGISGNTIYF
>TRBJ1-5|TRBV20-1
CSAGGGRYNQPQHF
>TRBJ2-1|TRBV10-3
CAISGQDIYNEQFF
>TRBJ1-2|TRBV5-1
CASSSLSGGGYGYTF
>TRBJ2-7|TRBV28
CASSRPDGYEQYF